The rows below give T cell receptor beta chains drawn from one sample of a study of beta chain features in type 1 diabetes. Assay used: immunoSEQ multiplex PCR; TCRdb lists only in-frame clones, some missing. The table has under 400,000 clones, around 15% seen once. Specimen: central memory CD4+ T cells from blood. The receptors originated from a man younger than 45 in good health. Each CDR3 is given with its conserved first and last residue. A D gene is named only where the DNA matches it firmly. For some rows the clone size is stated as once, few or many, or as a class when expanded; others skip it.

size,V,D,J,CDR3,DNA
.,TRBV18,.,TRBJ2-5,CASTGAPVETQYF,TGTGCCAGCACGGGTGCCCCTGTAGAGACCCAGTACTTC
few,TRBV7-2,.,TRBJ1-1,CASSLGAGNRMNTEAFF,TGTGCCAGCAGCTTAGGGGCAGGGAATCGAATGAACACTGAAGCTTTCTTT
few,TRBV18,.,TRBJ2-4,CASSPEPWDIQYF,TGTGCCAGCTCACCGGAGCCATGGGACATTCAGTACTTC
few,TRBV5-1,.,TRBJ1-3,CASSLGPSGNTIYF,TGCGCCAGCAGCTTGGGACCCTCTGGAAACACCATATATTTT
few,TRBV9,.,TRBJ2-5,CASSAGNTQETQYF,TGTGCCAGCAGCGCCGGGAATACCCAAGAGACCCAGTACTTC
few,TRBV6-5,.,TRBJ1-2,CASSRDSSYTF,TGTGCCAGCAGCCGGGACTCCAGCTACACCTTC
few,TRBV5-4,TRBD2,TRBJ2-3,CASSTTSGRFTDTQYF,TGTGCCAGCAGCACCACTAGCGGGAGGTTCACAGATACGCAGTATTTT
few,TRBV7-7,.,TRBJ2-5,CASSLGGPQETQYF,TGTGCCAGCAGCTTAGGGGGACCCCAAGAGACCCAGTACTTC
.,TRBV6-5,.,TRBJ1-2,CASSSQTLPGGYTF,TGTGCCAGCAGTTCCCAGACCCTTCCGGGAGGCTACACCTTC
.,TRBV6-1,.,TRBJ2-5,CASPSRGASWETQYF,TGTGCCAGCCCGTCCCGGGGGGCATCGTGGGAGACCCAGTACTTC
many,TRBV5-5,.,TRBJ2-3,CASSLLSRNTDTQYF,TGTGCCAGCAGCTTGTTGAGTCGGAACACAGATACGCAGTATTTT
.,TRBV29-1,.,TRBJ1-1,CSVARQRGTEAFF,TGCAGCGTCGCACGACAGCGTGGCACTGAAGCTTTCTTT
.,TRBV7-6,.,TRBJ2-5,CASSPLGALRETQYF,TGTGCCAGCAGCCCTCTCGGGGCGCTCCGTGAGACCCAGTACTTC
few,TRBV5-4,TRBD1,TRBJ1-1,CASSWAGTGSDAFF,TGTGCCAGCAGCTGGGCCGGGACAGGGAGTGACGCTTTCTTT
.,TRBV19,.,TRBJ1-2,CASSIGRSYGYTF,TGTGCCAGTAGTATTGGCAGAAGCTATGGCTACACCTTC
few,TRBV5-6,.,TRBJ2-6,CASSLPVSGANVLTF,TGTGCCAGCAGCTTGCCGGTATCCGGGGCCAACGTCCTGACTTTC
.,TRBV9,TRBD1,TRBJ1-2,CASSPTGWYGYTF,TGTGCCAGCAGCCCGACAGGGTGGTATGGCTACACCTTC
.,TRBV4-1,.,TRBJ1-5,CASSQQRTEGNQPQHF,TGCGCCAGCAGCCAACAGAGGACAGAGGGGAATCAGCCCCAGCATTTT
.,TRBV7-9,.,TRBJ1-1,CASSLGTGQPEAFF,TGTGCCAGCAGCTTAGGTACGGGACAACCTGAAGCTTTCTTT
few,TRBV25-1,TRBD2,TRBJ2-6,CASTGLAERSGANVLTF,TGTGCCAGCACAGGACTAGCGGAGCGCTCTGGGGCCAACGTCCTGACTTTC
.,TRBV7-2,.,TRBJ2-1,CASSAARYNEQFF,TGTGCCAGCAGCGCCGCCCGGTACAATGAGCAGTTCTTC
few,TRBV25-1,.,TRBJ1-2,CASSESVRRGGYTF,TGTGCCAGCAGTGAAAGTGTGCGAAGAGGTGGCTACACCTTC
.,TRBV4-3,.,TRBJ2-7,CASSQSPSGPYEQYF,TGCGCCAGCAGCCAAAGTCCCAGCGGCCCCTACGAGCAGTACTTC
.,TRBV27,TRBD1,TRBJ2-5,CASSLQHRTGSTETQYF,TGTGCCAGCAGTTTGCAACATAGGACAGGGTCTACAGAGACCCAGTACTTC
.,TRBV5-4,TRBD2,TRBJ2-3,CASRSGLAGEDTQYF,TGTGCCAGCCGATCCGGACTAGCGGGGGAAGATACGCAGTATTTT
.,TRBV18,.,TRBJ1-2,CASSRGADYGYTF,TGTGCCAGCTCCAGGGGTGCAGACTATGGCTACACCTTC
few,TRBV14,.,TRBJ1-5,CASSQGPTGPQHF,TGTGCCAGCAGCCAAGGTCCGACAGGTCCCCAGCATTTT
.,TRBV27,TRBD1,TRBJ1-3,CASSPGQRFGNTIYF,TGTGCCAGCAGCCCGGGACAGAGGTTTGGAAACACCATATATTTT
.,TRBV6-4,TRBD1,TRBJ2-3,CASRSGQLPDTQYF,TGTGCCAGCCGGTCGGGACAGTTGCCAGATACGCAGTATTTT